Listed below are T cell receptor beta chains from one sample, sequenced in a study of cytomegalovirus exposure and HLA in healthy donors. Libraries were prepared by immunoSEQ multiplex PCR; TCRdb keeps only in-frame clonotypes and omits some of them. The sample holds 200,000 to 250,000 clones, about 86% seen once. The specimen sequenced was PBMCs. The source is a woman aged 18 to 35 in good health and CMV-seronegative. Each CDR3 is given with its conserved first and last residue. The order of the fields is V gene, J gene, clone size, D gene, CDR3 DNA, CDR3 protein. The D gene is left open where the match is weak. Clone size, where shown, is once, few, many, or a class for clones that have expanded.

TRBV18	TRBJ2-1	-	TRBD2	TGTGCCAGCTCACCGGGCGTACTAGCGGGAGGCGGTTCCTACAATGAGCAGTTCTTC	CASSPGVLAGGGSYNEQFF
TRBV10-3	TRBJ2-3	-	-	TGTGCCATCAGTACAGGTGCAGATACGCAGTATTTT	CAISTGADTQYF
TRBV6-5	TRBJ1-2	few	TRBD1	TGTGCCAGCAGGGACAGGGAGAACTATGGCTACACCTTC	CASRDRENYGYTF
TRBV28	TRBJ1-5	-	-	TGTGCCAGCAGTTTCTTTCGGGGAAAGCAGCCCCAGCATTTT	CASSFFRGKQPQHF
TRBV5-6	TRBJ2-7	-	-	TGTGCCAGCAGCTTGGACAAGCAGTACTTC	CASSLDKQYF
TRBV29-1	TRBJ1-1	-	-	TGCAGCGTTCAGGAGAACACTGAAGCTTTCTTT	CSVQENTEAFF
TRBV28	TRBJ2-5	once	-	TGTGCCAGCACCACTAGGAGACAGGGAGGAGAGACCCAGTACTTC	CASTTRRQGGETQYF
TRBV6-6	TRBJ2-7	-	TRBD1	TGTGCCAGCAGTTACTCCCGGGACAGGGCCTACGAGCAGTACTTC	CASSYSRDRAYEQYF
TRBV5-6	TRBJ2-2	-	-	TGTGCCAGCAGCTCCGGGACAAGCACCGGGGAGCTGTTTTTT	CASSSGTSTGELFF
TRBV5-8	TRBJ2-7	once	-	TGTGCCAGCAGCCTCCCACAAGCCCGACAGTGGCCTACCTACGAGCAGTACTTC	CASSLPQARQWPTYEQYF
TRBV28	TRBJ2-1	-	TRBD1	TGTGCCAGCAGTTTCAGACAGGGGGCTGGTAATGAGCAGTTCTTC	CASSFRQGAGNEQFF
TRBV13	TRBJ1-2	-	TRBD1	TGTGCCAGCAGCACCTGGACAGGGGGAGTCTATGGCTACACCTTC	CASSTWTGGVYGYTF
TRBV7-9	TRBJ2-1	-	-	TGTGCCAGCAGCCCTGACAATGAGCAGTTCTTC	CASSPDNEQFF
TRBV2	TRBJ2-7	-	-	TGTGCCAGCAAAACGGCCTACGAGCAGTACTTC	CASKTAYEQYF
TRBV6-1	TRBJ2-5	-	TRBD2	TGTGCCATTGGGAGTAGCGGGAGAAGTGTGGAGACCCAGTACTTC	CAIGSSGRSVETQYF
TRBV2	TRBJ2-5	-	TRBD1	TGTGCCAGCAGCCGGCAGGGGGCTCAAGAGACCCAGCACTTC	CASSRQGAQETQHF
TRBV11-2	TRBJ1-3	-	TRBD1	TGTGCCAGCAGCTTTGGGTCCGGGACAGAGGGAAACACCATATATTTT	CASSFGSGTEGNTIYF
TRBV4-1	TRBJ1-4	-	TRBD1	TGCGCCAGCAGCCAAGCGCAGGGGGCTCGTCCGTCACCCGGCCTCCAAAAACTGTTTTTT	CASSQAQGARPSPGLQKLFF
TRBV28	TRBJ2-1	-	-	TGTGCCAGCAGGTCGTTCTATTCCTACAATGAGCAGTTCTTC	CASRSFYSYNEQFF
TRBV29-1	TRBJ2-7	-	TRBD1	TGCAGCGCTCTGGACAGGGAATACGAGCAGTACTTC	CSALDREYEQYF
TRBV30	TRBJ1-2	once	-	TGTGCCTGGAGTAGACTCGGAACAGAGGGTGGCTACACCTTC	CAWSRLGTEGGYTF
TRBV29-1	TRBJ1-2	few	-	TGCAGCGCCGGGACAAAGCCGCCCTATGGCTACACCTTC	CSAGTKPPYGYTF
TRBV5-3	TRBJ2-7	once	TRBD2	TGTGCCAGAAGCCGGACTAGCGCGAGGAGCTCCTACGAGCAGTACTTC	CARSRTSARSSYEQYF
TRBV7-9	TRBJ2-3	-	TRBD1	TGTGCCAGCAGCCCTCGAGGACAGGACACAGATACGCAGTATTTT	CASSPRGQDTDTQYF
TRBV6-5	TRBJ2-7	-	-	TGTGCCAGCAGGGGCGGAGGGGCCGAGCAGTACTTC	CASRGGGAEQYF
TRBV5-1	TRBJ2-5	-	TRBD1	TGCGCCAGCAGCTCCGGACAGGGGAGAGAGACCCAGTACTTC	CASSSGQGRETQYF
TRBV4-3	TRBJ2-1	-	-	TGCGCCAGCAGCCAAGATGTGGCGGGAACCTACAATGAGCAGTTCTTC	CASSQDVAGTYNEQFF
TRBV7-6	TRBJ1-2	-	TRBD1	TGTGCCAGCAGGGGAGGGACAGGGGGCGATGGCTACACCTTC	CASRGGTGGDGYTF
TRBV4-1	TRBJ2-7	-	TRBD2	TGCGCCAGCTCTCTCGGACTAGCAGAGATATACGAGCAGTACTTC	CASSLGLAEIYEQYF
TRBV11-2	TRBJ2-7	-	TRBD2	TGTGCCAGCAGCTTATCCGGGACTAGCGGGAGCACCTACGAGCAGTACTTC	CASSLSGTSGSTYEQYF
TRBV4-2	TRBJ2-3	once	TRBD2	TGTGCCAGCAGCCAAGAGAGACTAGCGGGAGATACGCAGTATTTT	CASSQERLAGDTQYF
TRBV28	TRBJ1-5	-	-	TGTGCCAGCAGTACCCTAACCGATAATCAGCCCCAGCATTTT	CASSTLTDNQPQHF
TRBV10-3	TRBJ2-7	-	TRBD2	TGTGCCATCAGGGGACTAGAAGGCTACGAGCAGTACTTC	CAIRGLEGYEQYF
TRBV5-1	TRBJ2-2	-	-	TGCGCCAGCAGCTTGGGGGACACCAGGATTCCCGGGGAGCTGTTTTTT	CASSLGDTRIPGELFF
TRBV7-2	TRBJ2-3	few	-	TGTGCCAGCAGCTTAGAGGTCGGAGAGGCAGATACGCAGTATTTT	CASSLEVGEADTQYF
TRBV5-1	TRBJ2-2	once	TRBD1	TGCGCCAGCAGAGGGGACAGCGCCCTGATGTTTTTT	CASRGDSALMFF
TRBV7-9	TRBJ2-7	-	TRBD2	TGTGCCAGCAGCGTCTTTGGGCGGGAGGGCTCCTACGAGCAGTACTTC	CASSVFGREGSYEQYF
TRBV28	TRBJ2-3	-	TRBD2	TGTGCCAGCAGCCCACGGGGAGGGCCGTTTAGCACAGATACGCAGTATTTT	CASSPRGGPFSTDTQYF
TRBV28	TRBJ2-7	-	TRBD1	TGTGCCAGCAGAACTAGAGGGGGACAGAAGTACTACGAGCAGTACTTC	CASRTRGGQKYYEQYF
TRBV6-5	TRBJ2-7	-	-	TGTGCCAGCAGACGACAGGCGAAGCAGTACTTC	CASRRQAKQYF